The 28 T cell receptor beta chains presented below share a single source sample, sequenced in a study of CD8+CD57+ T cells in acquired aplastic anemia. Genomic DNA constituted the template upon which TCR beta VDJ and CDR3 profiling was performed. Each CDR3 protein gets one entry after TCRdb re-called the reads with MiXCR. Of fewer than 250,000 distinct CDR3 sequences listed, approximately 49% are singletons. Sequenced input: sorted CD4+, CD8+, or CD8+CD57+ T cells (not recorded which) from PBMCs. These receptors were obtained from a human donor in good health, serving as a control.

This chain uses TRBV10-3 with TRBJ1-6, with TRBD1 as a possible D gene (6 bases). CDR1 is ENHRY, CDR2 SYGVKD, per germline. The ends were cut back, 5 bases at V and 5 bases at J, with 13 bases in the middle. CDR3 length: 15 residues. CDR3 amino acids: CAISREDRNNSPLHF. The CDR3 DNA reads as TGTGCCATCAGTAGGGAGGACAGAAATAATTCACCCCTCCACTTT.

The chain couples TRBV5-4 to TRBJ2-3; 8 bases are a match to TRBD1. V shed 5 bases and J 1 base; nucleotides not matched to a gene: 3. The CDR3 consists of 14 residues. Germline CDR1 is SGHNT and CDR2 is YYREEE (reference sequence). The CDR3 DNA sequence: TGTGCCAGCAGTTCGGACAGGGGCACAGATACGCAGTATTTT. It yields the protein CASSSDRGTDTQYF.

This clonotype has a count of ten or more. DNA of the CDR3: TGCGCCAGCAGCTTGTTTGGCAGCCAGGAAGAGACCCAGTACTTC. It translates to CASSLFGSQEETQYF. V and J are TRBV5-1 and TRBJ2-5, with D unclear. Per germline, CDR1 SGHRS and CDR2 YFSETQ. The CDR3 has 15 residues. V shed 1 base and J shed 3 bases, with 13 bases lying between them.

Here the CDR3 DNA reads TGTGCCAGTAGTTTCTCCGGGACAGCCTACGAGCAGTACTTC. Translating it yields CASSFSGTAYEQYF. The rearrangement uses TRBV19 and TRBJ2-7, with 7 bases lining up with TRBD1. The CDR3 spans 14 residues. Germline CDR1 LNHDA, CDR2 SQIVND (reference sequence). V lost 5 bases and J lost 2; bases outside the gene matches: 6.

This clonotype appeared many times. CDR3 sequence (DNA): TGCAGTGCTAGGCAAGGGAATCAGCCCCAGCATTTT. Its translation is CSARQGNQPQHF. The V gene is TRBV20-1, the J gene TRBJ1-5; D is undetermined. In germline, CDR1 is DFQATT, CDR2 SNEGSKA (reference sequence). This CDR3 contains 12 residues. The germline V and J ends were trimmed by 3 bases and 4 bases, with 7 bases remaining between them.

The chain links TRBV20-1 to TRBJ2-5; D is perhaps TRBD1 (6 bases). The end of the DNA fits TRBJ2-7 better, so the J call may be wrong. Germline CDR1 is DFQATT and CDR2 is SNEGSKA (reference sequence). CDR3 size: 13 residues. The CDR3 DNA sequence: TGCAGTGCTAGGCTCGTCGACAGGCACGAGCAGTACTTC. It encodes CSARLVDRHEQYF.

This clonotype was seen a single time. The V call is TRBV9, the J call TRBJ1-6; perhaps TRBD1 as D (6 bases). Germline CDR1 SGDLS, CDR2 YYNGEE. CDR3 size: 14 residues. Trimming pared 2 bases from V and 6 bases from J, leaving 9 bases between. The CDR3 loop reads CASSVDSGNSPLHF. The CDR3, as DNA: TGTGCCAGCAGCGTGGACAGCGGTAATTCACCCCTCCACTTT.

This clonotype showed up many times. This chain joins TRBV27 and TRBJ1-6; D is ambiguous. The CDR3 sequence is 12 residues long. Per germline, CDR1 MNHEY and CDR2 SMNVEV (reference sequence). V was cut by 3 bases and J by 7 bases, with 4 bases left in between. CDR3 DNA sequence: TGTGCCAGCAGTTTCGTAAATTCACCCCTCCACTTT. The encoded protein is CASSFVNSPLHF.

There are many counts of this clonotype. This rearrangement joins TRBV20-1 to TRBJ2-2; no clear D gene. The ends were cut back, 6 bases at V and 5 bases at J, with 7 bases in the middle. Germline CDR1 is DFQATT and CDR2 is SNEGSKA (reference sequence). The CDR3 is 11 amino acids. The CDR3 region has the DNA TGCAGTGCCCAGAAGACCGGGGAGCTGTTTTTT. It encodes CSAQKTGELFF.

This clonotype has a handful of counts. The chain uses TRBV5-1 and TRBJ1-1; 7 nucleotides match TRBD1. The V gene end was trimmed by 0 bases and the J gene end by 3 bases; junction bases not matched to a gene: 2. This CDR3 comprises 14 residues. Germline lookup yields CDR1 SGHRS and CDR2 YFSETQ. Here the CDR3 DNA reads TGCGCCAGCAGCTTGGAACAGGGGCACACTGAAGCTTTCTTT. Translating gives CASSLEQGHTEAFF. The variable domain in full, with the rest retrieved from reference TRBV5-1 and TRBJ1-1, is KAGVTQTPRYLIKTRGQQVTLSCSPISGHRSVSWYQQTPGQGLQFLFEYFSETQRNKGNFPGRFSGRQFSNSRSEMNVSTLELGDSALYLCASSLEQGHTEAFFGQGTRLTVV.

On this clonotype: It is likely a read error, because the conserved phenylalanine at the end of the CDR3 is missing. The V and J genes are TRBV20-1 and TRBJ2-3; tentative D call: TRBD1 (5 bases). This CDR3 has 14 residues. The V end was cut by 0 bases, the J end by 0 bases, with 7 bases between. The germline V gene encodes CDR1 DFQATT and CDR2 SNEGSKA (reference sequence). CDR3 sequence reads: CSARDGASTDTQYC. The DNA of the CDR3 is TGCAGTGCTAGAGATGGGGCTAGCACAGATACGCAGTATTGT.

This clonotype was recorded a few times. This sequence joins TRBV6-1 and TRBJ1-4; 7 bases match TRBD1. The CDR3 is 15 residues long. Germline-derived CDR1 and CDR2 are MNHNS and SASEGT. Trimming removed 8 bases from V and 4 bases from J; junction bases left unmatched: 10. CDR3 nucleotide sequence: TGTGCCAGCTCAAAACAGGGGAACTATAATGAAAAACTGTTTTTT. It specifies CASSKQGNYNEKLFF.

Many counts were recorded for this clonotype. The chain has TRBV7-2 and TRBJ1-3; maybe TRBD1 (5 bases). This CDR3 is built from 16 residues. Trimming took off 3 bases at V and 0 bases at J, with 12 bases between the two ends. CDR1 is SGHTA and CDR2 is FQGNSA in the germline V gene. The CDR3 DNA reads TGTGCCAGCAGCTTGGGCTCAGGGAGCTCTGGAAACACCATATATTTT. It is translated as CASSLGSGSSGNTIYF.

The rearrangement uses TRBV3-1 and TRBJ1-6; maybe TRBD1 (5 bases). The V gene lost 6 bases and the J gene lost 7 bases, with 22 bases spanning the gap. The CDR3 covers 17 residues. The germline V gene has CDR1 LGHDT and CDR2 YNNKEL (reference sequence). The CDR3 spells CASSLQPPGLGNSPLHF. The CDR3 DNA reads TGTGCCAGCAGTCTCCAGCCCCCGGGGCTTGGGAATTCACCCCTCCACTTT.

This clonotype was found once. J is TRBJ1-2 and V is TRBV15; D gene ambiguous. Trimming left V 3 bases short and J 1 base short, with 12 bases between. The germline V gene has CDR1 LNHNV and CDR2 YYDKDF (reference sequence). The CDR3 length is 15 residues. The CDR3 loop reads CATSRFGGVNYGYTF. DNA for the CDR3: TGTGCCACCAGCAGGTTCGGCGGAGTTAACTATGGCTACACCTTC.

This clonotype was seen at least ten times. In DNA, the CDR3 is TGTGCCAGCAGTGACGGAGGGGGGATAGAAGCTTTCTTT. Translated: CASSDGGGIEAFF. The V gene is TRBV2, the J gene TRBJ1-1; possibly TRBD1 for D (6 bases). The CDR3 loop spans 13 amino acids. V lost 3 bases and J lost 8, with 13 bases in between. In germline, CDR1 is SNHLY, CDR2 FYNNEI.

The chain uses TRBV6-5 and TRBJ2-3; D tentatively fits TRBD1 or TRBD2 (5 bases each). Trimming pared 1 base from V and 1 base from J, leaving 6 bases between. The V gene's germline CDR1 is MNHEY and CDR2 SVGAGI. The length of the CDR3 is 14 residues. CDR3 amino acids: CASSYWDGTDTQYF. CDR3 DNA: TGTGCCAGCAGTTACTGGGACGGCACAGATACGCAGTATTTT.

This sequence joins TRBV19 and TRBJ2-3; the match to TRBD1 covers 7 bases. Looked up from germline, CDR1 is LNHDA and CDR2 is SQIVND (reference sequence). The CDR3 extends over 14 amino acids. V shed 9 bases and J 4 bases; nucleotides not matched to a gene: 10. CDR3 region: CASSVVQGADTQYF. Written as DNA, the CDR3 is TGTGCCAGCAGCGTAGTGCAGGGGGCAGATACGCAGTATTTT.

With respect to this clonotype: Germline and junction disagree at one end, which may indicate a read error. This rearrangement joins TRBV24-1 to TRBJ2-7; TRBD1 might be the D (6 bases). Germline V CDR1 and CDR2: KGHDR, SFDVKD. The CDR3 consists of 14 residues. The chain's CDR3 is CATSESDRPSEQYF. CDR3 DNA sequence: TGTGCCACCAGTGAGTCCGACAGGCCGTCCGAGCAATACTTC.

The chain uses TRBV7-9 and TRBJ1-1; maybe TRBD1 (6 bases). The CDR3 is 15 residues long. V was shortened by 5 bases and J by 5 bases, with 18 bases between the two germline ends. Germline assignment: CDR1 SEHNR and CDR2 FQNEAQ (reference sequence). CDR3 region: CASSPRTEGRTEAFF. Here the CDR3 DNA reads TGTGCCAGCAGCCCCCGGACAGAAGGTAGGACTGAAGCTTTCTTT. Complete variable domain (other parts from reference TRBV7-9 and TRBJ1-1): DTGVSQNPRHKITKRGQNVTFRCDPISEHNRLYWYRQTLGQGPEFLTYFQNEAQLEKSRLLSDRFSAERPKGSFSTLEIQRTEQGDSAMYLCASSPRTEGRTEAFFGQGTRLTVV.

In its sample, this clonotype was seen a few times. Possible read error: a much larger clone is one base away. The chain combines TRBV7-2 with TRBJ1-1; unclear D gene. The CDR3 is 13 residues long. The germline V gene encodes CDR1 SGHTA and CDR2 FQGNSA. In DNA form, the CDR3 reads TGTGCCAGCGGCTTAGCAGGAAACCCTGAAGCTTTCTTT. It translates to CASGLAGNPEAFF.

The chain uses TRBV19 and TRBJ1-6; possible D gene TRBD1, 5 bases. This CDR3 has 12 residues. CDR1 LNHDA and CDR2 SQIVND come from the germline V gene (reference sequence). V lost 3 bases to trimming and J lost 9 bases, with 6 bases between them. CDR3 sequence: CASSIGGSPLHF. In nucleotides, the CDR3 is TGTGCCAGTAGTATCGGGGGTTCACCCCTCCACTTT.

There are a few counts of this clonotype. This rearrangement joins TRBV6-1 to TRBJ1-1; no definite D call. The length of the CDR3 is 14 residues. V was clipped by 6 bases and J by 6 bases, with 17 bases between them. Germline V gives CDR1 MNHNS, CDR2 SASEGT. CDR3 residues: CASRREKGFAEAFF. The CDR3 nucleotides read TGTGCCAGCAGGAGAGAAAAAGGGTTCGCTGAAGCTTTCTTT.

This clonotype has a handful of counts. The chain joins TRBV18 to TRBJ2-1, with a tentative D call TRBD2 (6 bases). Germline CDR1 is KGHSH and CDR2 is LQKENI. V lost 0 bases to trimming and J lost 2 bases, with 8 bases between them. This CDR3 is built from 15 residues. CDR3 DNA sequence: TGTGCCAGCTCACCACCGGCGGGAACCTACAATGAGCAGTTCTTC. Protein product: CASSPPAGTYNEQFF. The entire variable domain, with the rest obtained from reference TRBV18 and TRBJ2-1, is as follows: NAGVMQNPRHLVRRRGQEARLRCSPMKGHSHVYWYRQLPEEGLKFMVYLQKENIIDESGMPKERFSAEFPKEGPSILRIQQVVRGDSAAYFCASSPPAGTYNEQFFGPGTRLTVL.

The table lists this clonotype with a count of one. The V and J genes are TRBV10-2 and TRBJ1-4; TRBD1 matches at 10 bases. J lost 7 bases, V lost 7 bases, and 9 bases had no gene match. Germline values: CDR1 WSHSY, CDR2 SAAADI. This CDR3 has 15 residues. The CDR3 DNA sequence: TGCGCCAGCAACGCCGGGACAGGGGTAGGTGAAAAACTGTTTTTT. Encoded protein: CASNAGTGVGEKLFF.

V and J are TRBV7-9 and TRBJ1-6; 7 positions agree with TRBD1. CDR1 and CDR2 (germline): SEHNR, FQNEAQ (reference sequence). This CDR3 is built from 15 residues. V lost 1 base, J lost 10 bases, and 7 bases stayed unmatched. CDR3 sequence reads: CASSLVQGIRSPLHF. CDR3 coding DNA: TGTGCCAGCAGCTTAGTACAGGGGATACGATCACCCCTCCACTTT. Using reference TRBV7-9 and TRBJ1-6 for the parts outside the CDR3, the full variable domain is DTGVSQNPRHKITKRGQNVTFRCDPISEHNRLYWYRQTLGQGPEFLTYFQNEAQLEKSRLLSDRFSAERPKGSFSTLEIQRTEQGDSAMYLCASSLVQGIRSPLHFGNGTRLTVT.

In DNA form, the CDR3 reads TGCGCCAGCAGCTTGGCCGGGGTAGGTCTCCACGAGCAGTACTTC. Translation: CASSLAGVGLHEQYF. The chain joins TRBV5-1 to TRBJ2-7; TRBD2 is a possible D gene (5 bases). This CDR3 contains 15 residues. V was trimmed by 0 bases and J by 5 bases, leaving 15 bases between them. Germline V CDR1 and CDR2: SGHRS, YFSETQ.

The rearrangement uses TRBV20-1 and TRBJ2-7, with D maybe TRBD1 (6 bases). CDR3 length: 13 residues. Germline V gives CDR1 DFQATT, CDR2 SNEGSKA (reference sequence). Trimming took off 6 bases at V and 2 bases at J, with 14 bases between the two ends. The CDR3 coding sequence is TGCAGTGCACCTCCCGGGACAACCTACGAGCAGTACTTC. This sequence encodes CSAPPGTTYEQYF.